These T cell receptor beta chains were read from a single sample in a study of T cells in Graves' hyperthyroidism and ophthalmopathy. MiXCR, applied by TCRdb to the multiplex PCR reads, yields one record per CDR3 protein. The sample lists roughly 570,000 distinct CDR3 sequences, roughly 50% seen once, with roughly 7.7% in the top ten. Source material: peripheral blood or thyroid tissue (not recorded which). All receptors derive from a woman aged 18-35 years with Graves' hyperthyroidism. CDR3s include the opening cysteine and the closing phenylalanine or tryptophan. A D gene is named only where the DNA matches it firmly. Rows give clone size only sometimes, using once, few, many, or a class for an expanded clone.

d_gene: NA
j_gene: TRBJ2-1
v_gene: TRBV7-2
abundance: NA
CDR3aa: CAISDGRGGNEQFF
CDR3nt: TGTGCCATCAGTGATGGTAGGGGGGGCAATGAGCAGTTCTTC

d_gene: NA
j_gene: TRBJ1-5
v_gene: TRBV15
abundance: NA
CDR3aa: CATSREVGVAIFRAEGQPQHF
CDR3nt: TGTGCCACCAGCAGAGAAGTAGGTGTAGCCATCTTTCGCGCGGAGGGGCAGCCCCAGCATTTT

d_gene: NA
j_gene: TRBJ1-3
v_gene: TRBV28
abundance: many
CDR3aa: CASSEGRSGNTIYF
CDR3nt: TGTGCCAGTAGTGAGGGACGCTCTGGAAACACCATATATTTT

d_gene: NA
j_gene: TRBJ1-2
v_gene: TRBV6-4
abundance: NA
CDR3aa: CASSDGSGNGYTF
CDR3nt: TGTGCCAGCAGTGACGGGTCTGGAAATGGCTACACCTTC

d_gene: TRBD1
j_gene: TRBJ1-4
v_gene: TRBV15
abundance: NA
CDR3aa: CATSIGTGLFF
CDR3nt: TGTGCCACCAGCATCGGGACAGGGCTGTTTTTT

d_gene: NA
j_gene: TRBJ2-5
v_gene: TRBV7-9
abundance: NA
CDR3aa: CASSGRDQTQETQYF
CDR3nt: TGTGCCAGCAGCGGCAGGGATCAGACTCAAGAGACCCAGTACTTC

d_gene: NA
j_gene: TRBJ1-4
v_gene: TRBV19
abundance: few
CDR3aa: CASSMVRMGNEKLFF
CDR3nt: TGTGCCAGTAGTATGGTCCGGATGGGGAATGAAAAACTGTTTTTT

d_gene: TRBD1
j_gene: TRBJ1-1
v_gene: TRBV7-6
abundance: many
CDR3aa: CASSLNRGSTEAFF
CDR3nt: TGTGCCAGCAGCTTGAACAGGGGGTCTACTGAAGCTTTCTTT

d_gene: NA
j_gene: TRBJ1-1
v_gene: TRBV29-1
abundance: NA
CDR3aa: CSVDGRDTEAFF
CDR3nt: TGCAGCGTCGACGGGAGGGACACTGAAGCTTTCTTT

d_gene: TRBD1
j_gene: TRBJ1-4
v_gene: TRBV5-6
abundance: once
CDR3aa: CASSPGQGSGDEKLFF
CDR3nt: TGTGCCAGCAGCCCCGGACAGGGGAGTGGTGACGAAAAACTGTTTTTT

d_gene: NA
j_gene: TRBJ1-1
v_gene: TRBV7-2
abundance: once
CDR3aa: CASSLSGGRNGAFF
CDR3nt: TGTGCCAGCAGCTTATCGGGGGGGCGAAACGGAGCTTTCTTT

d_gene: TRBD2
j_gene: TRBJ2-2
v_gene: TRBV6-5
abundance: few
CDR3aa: CASTLGGKNTGELFF
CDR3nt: TGTGCCAGCACGCTGGGGGGGAAGAACACCGGGGAGCTGTTTTTT

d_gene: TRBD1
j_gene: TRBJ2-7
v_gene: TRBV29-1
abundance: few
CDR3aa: CSVEDSQGSYEQYF
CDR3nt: TGCAGCGTTGAAGATTCACAGGGGTCCTACGAGCAGTACTTC

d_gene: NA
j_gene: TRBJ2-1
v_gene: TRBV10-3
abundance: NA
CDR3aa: CAIRGLAPGEQFF
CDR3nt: TGTGCCATCAGGGGACTGGCACCAGGTGAGCAGTTCTTC

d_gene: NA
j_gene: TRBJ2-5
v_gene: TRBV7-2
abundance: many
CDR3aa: CASSASWETQYF
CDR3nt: TGTGCCAGCAGCGCGTCTTGGGAGACCCAGTACTTC

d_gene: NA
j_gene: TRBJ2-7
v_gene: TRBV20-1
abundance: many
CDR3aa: CSARKADEQYF
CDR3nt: TGCAGTGCTAGAAAAGCCGACGAGCAGTACTTC

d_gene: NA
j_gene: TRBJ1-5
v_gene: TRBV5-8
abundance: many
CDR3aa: CASADQPQHF
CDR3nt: TGTGCCAGCGCTGATCAGCCCCAGCATTTT

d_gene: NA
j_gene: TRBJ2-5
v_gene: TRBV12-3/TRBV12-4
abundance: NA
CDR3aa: CASSLTGYSTDTQYF
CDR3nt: TGTGCCAGCAGTTTAACAGGGTATAGCACAGATACGCAGTACTTC

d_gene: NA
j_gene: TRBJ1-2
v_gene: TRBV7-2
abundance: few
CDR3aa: CASSDRGAYGYTF
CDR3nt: TGTGCCAGTAGTGACCGGGGGGCATATGGCTACACCTTC

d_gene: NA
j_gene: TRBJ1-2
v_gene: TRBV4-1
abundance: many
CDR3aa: CASSQDPGVGYGYTF
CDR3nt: TGCGCCAGCAGCCAAGATCCCGGGGTGGGCTATGGCTACACCTTC

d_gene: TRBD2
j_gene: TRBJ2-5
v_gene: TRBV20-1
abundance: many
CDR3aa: CSSRLAVYQETQYF
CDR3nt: TGCAGTTCAAGACTAGCGGTGTACCAAGAGACCCAGTACTTC

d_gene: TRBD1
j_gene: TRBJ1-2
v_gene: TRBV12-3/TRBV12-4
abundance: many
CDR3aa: CASSTDRDYGYTF
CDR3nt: TGTGCCAGCAGCACGGACAGGGACTATGGCTACACCTTC

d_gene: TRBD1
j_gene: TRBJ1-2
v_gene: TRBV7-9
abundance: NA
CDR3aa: CASSLVGTDEYGYTF
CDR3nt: TGTGCCAGCAGCTTGGTAGGGACAGATGAATATGGCTACACCTTC

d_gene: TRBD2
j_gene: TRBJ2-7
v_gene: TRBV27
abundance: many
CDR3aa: CASSTSGFSSYEQYF
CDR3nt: TGTGCCAGCAGTACTAGCGGTTTCAGCTCCTACGAGCAGTACTTC

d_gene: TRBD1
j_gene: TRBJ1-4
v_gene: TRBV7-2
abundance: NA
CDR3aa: CASSLGLDRATNEKLFF
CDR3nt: TGTGCCAGCAGCTTAGGCTTGGACAGGGCAACTAATGAAAAACTGTTTTTT

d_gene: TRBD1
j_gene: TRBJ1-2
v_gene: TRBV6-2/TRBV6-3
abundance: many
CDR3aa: CASSYSTGRYGYTF
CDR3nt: TGTGCCAGCAGCTACTCGACAGGGAGGTATGGCTACACCTTC

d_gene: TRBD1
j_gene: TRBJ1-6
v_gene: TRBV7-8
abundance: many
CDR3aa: CASSSQGRDSPLHF
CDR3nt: TGTGCCAGCAGCTCACAGGGGAGGGATTCACCCCTCCACTTT

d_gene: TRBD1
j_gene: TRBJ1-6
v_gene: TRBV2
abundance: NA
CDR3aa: CASGRDRGNDSPLHF
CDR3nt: TGTGCCAGCGGACGGGACAGGGGTAACGATTCACCCCTCCACTTT

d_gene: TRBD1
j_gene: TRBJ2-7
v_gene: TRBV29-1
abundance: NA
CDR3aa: CSLAGTGSYEQYF
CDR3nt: TGCAGCTTGGCAGGGACAGGGAGCTACGAGCAGTACTTC

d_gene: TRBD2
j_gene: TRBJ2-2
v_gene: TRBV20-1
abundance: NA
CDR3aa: CSAPIAGDTGELFF
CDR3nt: TGCAGTGCTCCAATAGCGGGAGACACCGGGGAGCTGTTTTTT

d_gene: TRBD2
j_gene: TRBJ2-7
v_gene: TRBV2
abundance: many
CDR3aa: CASSADRGSSYEQYF
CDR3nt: TGTGCCAGCAGTGCGGACCGCGGGAGCTCCTACGAGCAGTACTTC

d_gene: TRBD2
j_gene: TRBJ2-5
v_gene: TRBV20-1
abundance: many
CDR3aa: CSANPGLAEETQYF
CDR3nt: TGCAGTGCTAACCCGGGACTAGCGGAAGAGACCCAGTACTTC

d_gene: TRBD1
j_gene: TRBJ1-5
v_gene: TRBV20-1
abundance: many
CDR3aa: CSAIDRGQSNQPQHF
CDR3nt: TGCAGTGCCATCGACAGGGGGCAGAGCAATCAGCCCCAGCATTTT

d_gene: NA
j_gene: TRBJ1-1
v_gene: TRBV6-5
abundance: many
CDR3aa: CAAESGDTEAFF
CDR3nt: TGTGCCGCGGAGTCGGGGGACACTGAAGCTTTCTTT

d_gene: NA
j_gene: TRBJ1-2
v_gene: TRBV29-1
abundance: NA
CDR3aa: CSLVYGYTF
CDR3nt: TGCAGCTTAGTCTATGGCTACACCTTC

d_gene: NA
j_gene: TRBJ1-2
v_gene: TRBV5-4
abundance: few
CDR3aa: CASSLWRQINYGYTF
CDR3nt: TGTGCCAGCAGCTTGTGGAGACAGATTAACTATGGCTACACCTTC

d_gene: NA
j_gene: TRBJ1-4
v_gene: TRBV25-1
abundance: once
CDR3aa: CASNTQGNEKLVF
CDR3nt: TGTGCCAGCAACACGCAGGGGAATGAAAAACTGGTTTTT

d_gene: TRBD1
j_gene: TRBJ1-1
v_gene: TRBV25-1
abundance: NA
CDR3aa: CASSARGQGATEAFF
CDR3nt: TGTGCCAGCAGTGCTAGAGGACAGGGGGCCACTGAAGCTTTCTTT

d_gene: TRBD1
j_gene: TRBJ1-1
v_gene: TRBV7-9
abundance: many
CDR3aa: CASRPMGFGQGSEAFF
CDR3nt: TGTGCCAGCAGACCTATGGGGTTTGGACAGGGCTCTGAAGCTTTCTTT

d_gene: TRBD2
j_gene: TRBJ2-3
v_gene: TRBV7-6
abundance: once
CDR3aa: CASSPTSGKTDTQYF
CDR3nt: TGTGCCAGCAGCCCGACTAGCGGTAAAACAGATACGCAGTATTTT

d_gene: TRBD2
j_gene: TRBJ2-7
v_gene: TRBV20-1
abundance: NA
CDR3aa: CSASGVAGSYEQYF
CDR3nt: TGCAGTGCTAGTGGGGTAGCGGGGTCCTACGAGCAGTACTTC

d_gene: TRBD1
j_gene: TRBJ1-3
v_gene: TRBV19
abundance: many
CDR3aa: CASSIVGQGNTIYF
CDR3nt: TGTGCCAGTAGTATAGTCGGACAGGGGAACACCATATATTTT

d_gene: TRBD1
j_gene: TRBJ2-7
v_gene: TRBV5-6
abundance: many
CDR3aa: CASSLPGQDLYEQYF
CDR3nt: TGTGCCAGCAGCTTGCCGGGACAGGACCTTTACGAGCAGTACTTC